The 26 T cell receptor beta chains below all came from one sample that was sequenced in a study of T cell changes during pregnancy in multiple sclerosis. Using immunoSEQ multiplex PCR, the repertoire was profiled, and TCRdb retains in-frame clones only, with some absent. This table has about 57,000 clones, about 92% appearing once. Sequenced here: CD4+ T cells from peripheral blood mononuclear cells, sampled in the third trimester of pregnancy. These receptors originate from a female donor with multiple sclerosis, enrolled in a pregnancy study.

The chain recombines TRBV6-5 with TRBJ1-2; no reliable D call. The CDR3 is 15 residues long. V gave up 8 bases and J gave up 0 bases, with 16 bases separating them. The germline gives CDR1 MNHEY, CDR2 SVGAGI. The CDR3 loop is CASSVGGASNYGYTF. CDR3 DNA sequence: TGTGCCAGCTCAGTGGGAGGAGCGTCTAACTATGGCTACACCTTC.

The chain uses TRBV6-6 and TRBJ1-2; 7 bases agree with TRBD1. Trimming took 4 bases from V and 8 from J; bases not matched to a gene: 13. This CDR3 is 15 amino acids long. Germline values: CDR1 MNHNY, CDR2 SVGAGI (reference sequence). CDR3 bases: TGTGCCAGCAGTTCCCAACAGGGGAATCGGCGAGGCTACACCTTC. Translating it yields CASSSQQGNRRGYTF.

This chain connects TRBV29-1 to TRBJ2-7; D perhaps matches TRBD1 (5 bases). Germline-derived CDR1 and CDR2 are SQVTM and ANQGSEA. The V end lost 5 bases, the J end lost 2 bases, and 7 bases lay between the germline ends. The CDR3 runs to 11 residues. The CDR3: CSVRGAYEQYF. CDR3 coding DNA: TGCAGCGTTAGGGGTGCCTACGAGCAGTACTTC.

The V call is TRBV19, the J call TRBJ1-4, with unresolved D. This CDR3 has 13 residues. The ends were cut back, 3 bases at V and 5 bases at J, with 7 bases in the middle. The germline V gene encodes CDR1 LNHDA and CDR2 SQIVND (reference sequence). The CDR3 reads CASSITRNEKLFF. The CDR3 DNA is TGTGCCAGTAGTATTACGAGGAATGAAAAACTGTTTTTT.

The chain uses TRBV11-2 and TRBJ1-2, with 9 bases identical to TRBD1. The germline gives CDR1 SGHAT, CDR2 FQNNGV. Trimming removed 3 bases from V and 8 bases from J; junction bases left unmatched: 7. CDR3 size: 14 residues. The CDR3 coding sequence is TGTGCCAGCAGCTTGGCTGGGACAGGGCAAGGCTACACCTTC. Protein sequence: CASSLAGTGQGYTF. The whole variable domain, remainder taken from reference TRBV11-2 and TRBJ1-2, is EAGVAQSPRYKIIEKRQSVAFWCNPISGHATLYWYQQILGQGPKLLIQFQNNGVVDDSQLPKDRFSAERLKGVDSTLKIQPAKLEDSAVYLCASSLAGTGQGYTFGSGTRLTVV.

The V call is TRBV23-1, the J call TRBJ2-5, with 12 bases identical to TRBD1. TRBV23-1 is identified as an open reading frame with a role that is uncertain. The CDR3 is 18 residues long. V shed 4 bases and J 5 bases; nucleotides not matched to a gene: 14. CDR3 sequence: CASSPGGTGGSVCETQYF. In nucleotides, the CDR3 is TGCGCCAGCAGTCCTGGAGGGACAGGGGGCTCGGTCTGTGAGACCCAGTACTTC.

This chain connects TRBV6-6 to TRBJ1-3; TRBD1 might be the D (6 bases). The V end was cut by 7 bases, the J end by 0 bases, with 10 bases between. Germline V gene data show CDR1 as MNHNY and CDR2 as SVGAGI (reference sequence). This CDR3 is built from 14 residues. The CDR3, as DNA: TGTGCCAGCAATGACAGGTTCTCTGGAAACACCATATATTTT. Protein: CASNDRFSGNTIYF.

CDR3: CASSSRTGIEGYTF. The CDR3, as DNA: TGTGCCAGTAGTTCCCGGACAGGGATTGAGGGCTACACCTTC. This sequence joins TRBV19 and TRBJ1-2; 8 bases fit TRBD1. With V trimmed by 5 bases and J by 8 bases, 10 bases remained unmatched. The CDR3 has 14 residues. Germline V lookup: CDR1 LNHDA, CDR2 SQIVND (reference sequence).

V and J are TRBV7-9 and TRBJ1-1, with D perhaps matching TRBD1 (5 bases). The germline CDR1 and CDR2 sequences are SEHNR and FQNEAQ (reference sequence). V lost 0 bases and J 4 bases, leaving 9 bases between the germline ends. CDR3 length equals 14 residues. CDR3 loop: CASSLAAGPTEAFF. DNA for the CDR3: TGTGCCAGCAGCTTAGCGGCAGGGCCCACTGAAGCTTTCTTT.

This clone was observed a single time. The chain carries TRBV7-2 and TRBJ1-6, with D uncertain. V shed 5 bases and J shed 5 bases, with 10 bases lying between them. The germline CDR1 and CDR2 sequences are SGHTA and FQGNSA. The CDR3 totals 14 residues. The CDR3 DNA reads as TGTGCCAGCAGCCACATGGGAGATAATTCACCCCTCCACTTT. It encodes CASSHMGDNSPLHF.

The chain employs TRBV30 and TRBJ2-5; D is uncertain. The V and J ends lost 2 bases and 5 bases respectively, with 12 bases between them. The CDR3 has 13 amino acids. The germline V gene encodes CDR1 GTSNPN and CDR2 SVGIG (reference sequence). The CDR3 DNA follows: TGTGCCTGGAGTCGTGGGCAGTTGGAGACCCAGTACTTC. This sequence encodes CAWSRGQLETQYF.

The chain recombines TRBV6-5 with TRBJ1-3, with D tentatively TRBD1 (5 bases). The CDR3 spans 12 residues. V lost 5 bases to trimming and J lost 7 bases, with 9 bases between them. The germline V gene has CDR1 MNHEY and CDR2 SVGAGI. The CDR3 reads CASSPGGNTIYF. The CDR3 nucleotides read TGTGCCAGCAGTCCTGGGGGGAACACCATATATTTT.

The chain joins TRBV9 to TRBJ1-1; D uncertain. Per germline, CDR1 SGDLS and CDR2 YYNGEE. V lost 0 bases, J lost 7 bases, and 10 bases lay in between. The CDR3 sequence is 13 residues long. CDR3 nucleotides: TGTGCCAGCAGCGTAGATGAGCGGGATGAAGCTTTCTTT. It is translated as CASSVDERDEAFF. Full variable domain (rest looked up from reference TRBV9 and TRBJ1-1): DSGVTQTPKHLITATGQRVTLRCSPRSGDLSVYWYQQSLDQGLQFLIQYYNGEERAKGNILERFSAQQFPDLHSELNLSSLELGDSALYFCASSVDERDEAFFGQGTRLTVV.

This clone was found once. The J gene is TRBJ2-3, the V gene TRBV18, with D possibly TRBD2 on 6 matching bases. The CDR3 is 14 residues long. The germline gives CDR1 KGHSH, CDR2 LQKENI. V was trimmed by 5 bases and J by 4 bases, leaving 13 bases between them. This CDR3 reads CASSGSTGADTQYF. The CDR3 region has the DNA TGTGCCAGCTCAGGGTCGACGGGAGCAGATACGCAGTATTTT. Full variable domain (rest looked up from reference TRBV18 and TRBJ2-3): NAGVMQNPRHLVRRRGQEARLRCSPMKGHSHVYWYRQLPEEGLKFMVYLQKENIIDESGMPKERFSAEFPKEGPSILRIQQVVRGDSAAYFCASSGSTGADTQYFGPGTRLTVL.

CDR3 nucleotides: TGTGCCAGCAGCCCGACGGGACAAGGAACCCACTACAATGAGCAGTTCTTC. This encodes CASSPTGQGTHYNEQFF. V is TRBV7-8 and J is TRBJ2-1; maybe TRBD1 (6 bases). CDR3 length: 17 residues. Looked up from germline, CDR1 is SGHVS and CDR2 is FQNEAQ. Trimming removed 5 bases from V and 3 bases from J, with 20 bases in between. The full variable domain, completed using reference TRBV7-8 and TRBJ2-1, is GAGVSQSPRYKVAKRGQDVALRCDPISGHVSLFWYQQALGQGPEFLTYFQNEAQLDKSGLPSDRFFAERPEGSVSTLKIQRTQQEDSAVYLCASSPTGQGTHYNEQFFGPGTRLTVL.

V is TRBV5-6 and J is TRBJ1-4; TRBD1 aligns across 9 bases. Germline assignment: CDR1 SGHDT and CDR2 YYEEEE. The CDR3 has 15 residues. V gave up 4 bases and J gave up 5 bases; unmatched junction bases: 6. The CDR3 sequence is CASSPSGTGNEKLFF. The CDR3 DNA is TGTGCCAGCAGCCCCTCCGGGACAGGGAATGAAAAACTGTTTTTT.

The gene calls are TRBV27 and TRBJ2-1, with 7 bases matching TRBD2. The CDR3 extends over 11 amino acids. With V trimmed by 8 bases and J by 14 bases, 9 bases remained unmatched. CDR1 is MNHEY, CDR2 SMNVEV, per germline (reference sequence). The CDR3 DNA is TGTGCCAGCTCCCATGGACTAGATGAGTTCTTC. This translates into CASSHGLDEFF.

This chain uses TRBV5-4 with TRBJ1-2, with D possibly matching TRBD1 (6 bases). Germline V gene lookup returns CDR1 SGHNT and CDR2 YYREEE (reference sequence). Trimming pared 0 bases from V and 6 bases from J, leaving 9 bases between. The CDR3 length is 13 residues. Written as DNA, the CDR3 is TGTGCCAGCAGCTTGGGACAGGTCGATGGCTACACCTTC. This encodes CASSLGQVDGYTF. Supplemented by reference TRBV5-4 and TRBJ1-2, the full variable domain reads ETGVTQSPTHLIKTRGQQVTLRCSSQSGHNTVSWYQQALGQGPQFIFQYYREEENGRGNFPPRFSGLQFPNYSSELNVNALELDDSALYLCASSLGQVDGYTFGSGTRLTVV.

The rearrangement uses TRBV7-9 and TRBJ1-1; 9 bases map to TRBD1. Germline V gives CDR1 SEHNR, CDR2 FQNEAQ (reference sequence). This CDR3 has 16 amino acids. After removal of 6 bases from V and 4 bases from J, the junction contained 12 bases not matched to a gene. The CDR3 nucleotides are TGTGCCAGCAGACAGGGACAGGGCAGGTTTGGCACTGAAGCTTTCTTT. This gives the protein CASRQGQGRFGTEAFF.

The J gene is TRBJ2-1, the V gene TRBV27; 8 bases map to TRBD2. CDR3 length equals 15 residues. CDR1 and CDR2 (germline): MNHEY, SMNVEV (reference sequence). J was trimmed by 6 bases and V by 6 bases; bases with no gene match: 10. The CDR3 bases are TGTGCCAGCAGGAATTTCGGGGGGGCGGGCAATGAGCAGTTCTTC. Its translation: CASRNFGGAGNEQFF.

This clone has only one observation. The chain employs TRBV7-2 and TRBJ2-7, with D possibly matching TRBD1 (5 bases). The CDR3 covers 15 residues. V lost 7 bases to trimming and J lost 5 bases, with 21 bases between them. In germline, CDR1 is SGHTA, CDR2 FQGNSA. CDR3 sequence reads: CASTPRVGWPHEQYF. The CDR3 nucleotides read TGTGCCAGCACCCCCAGGGTGGGGTGGCCCCACGAGCAGTACTTC. The full variable domain, with the rest looked up from reference TRBV7-2 and TRBJ2-7, is GAGVSQSPSNKVTEKGKDVELRCDPISGHTALYWYRQSLGQGLEFLIYFQGNSAPDKSGLPSDRFSAERTGGSVSTLTIQRTQQEDSAVYLCASTPRVGWPHEQYFGPGTRLTVT.

The chain is built from TRBV19 and TRBJ1-1; tentatively, D is TRBD1 (6 bases). Trimming removed 4 bases from V and 4 bases from J, with 16 bases in between. Germline CDR1 and CDR2: LNHDA and SQIVND (reference sequence). This CDR3 is built from 15 residues. The CDR3 reads CASSTQATGSTEAFF. CDR3 DNA sequence: TGTGCCAGTAGTACCCAAGCGACAGGTAGCACTGAAGCTTTCTTT.

This sequence joins TRBV27 and TRBJ2-1; 13 nucleotides align to TRBD2. J gave up 7 bases and V 5 bases, and 5 bases lay outside the gene matches. The CDR3 totals 15 residues. CDR1 is MNHEY and CDR2 is SMNVEV in the germline V gene (reference sequence). CDR3 sequence: CASSLTSGGANEQFF. The CDR3 nucleotides read TGTGCCAGCAGTCTTACTAGCGGGGGGGCAAATGAGCAGTTCTTC.

The chain couples TRBV7-2 to TRBJ1-3; 10 nucleotides align to TRBD1. The V segment lost 5 bases and the J segment 8 bases; nucleotides outside the gene matches: 15. Germline V lookup: CDR1 SGHTA, CDR2 FQGNSA. The CDR3 runs 17 residues. The CDR3 loop reads CASSRIPGTGVRDTIYF. The CDR3 coding sequence is TGTGCCAGCAGCCGTATACCCGGGACAGGGGTGCGGGACACCATATATTTT.

The chain employs TRBV5-4 and TRBJ2-5, with 13 bases fitting TRBD2. This CDR3 is 15 amino acids long. CDR1 and CDR2 from the germline V gene are SGHNT and YYREEE (reference sequence). V was pared by 4 bases and J by 2 bases, with 2 bases of the junction left unmatched. CDR3 bases: TGTGCCAGCAGCCAGACTAGCGGGGGGCAAGAGACCCAGTACTTC. Amino acids: CASSQTSGGQETQYF.

This chain links TRBV7-2 with TRBJ2-7; maybe TRBD2 (5 bases). The V gene's germline CDR1 is SGHTA and CDR2 FQGNSA. The CDR3 extends over 15 amino acids. Trimming left V 3 bases short and J 2 bases short, with 14 bases between. The CDR3 here is CASSLGWTGAYEQYF. The CDR3 nucleotides read TGTGCCAGCAGCTTGGGGTGGACCGGGGCCTACGAGCAGTACTTC.